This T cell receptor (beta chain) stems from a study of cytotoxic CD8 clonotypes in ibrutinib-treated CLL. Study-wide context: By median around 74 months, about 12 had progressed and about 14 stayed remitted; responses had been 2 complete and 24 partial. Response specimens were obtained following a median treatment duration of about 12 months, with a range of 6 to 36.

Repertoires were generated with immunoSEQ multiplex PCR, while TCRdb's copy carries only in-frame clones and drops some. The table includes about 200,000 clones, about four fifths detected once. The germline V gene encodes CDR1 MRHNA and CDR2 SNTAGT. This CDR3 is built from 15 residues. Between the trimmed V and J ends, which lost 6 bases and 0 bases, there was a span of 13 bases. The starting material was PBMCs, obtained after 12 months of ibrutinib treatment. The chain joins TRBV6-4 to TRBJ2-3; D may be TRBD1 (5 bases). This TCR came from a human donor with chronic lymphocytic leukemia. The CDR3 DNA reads TGTGCCAGCAGGCCGACAGACACTAGCACAGATACGCAGTATTTT. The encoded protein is CASRPTDTSTDTQYF.